These T cell receptor beta chains were read from a single sample in a study of cytomegalovirus exposure and HLA in healthy donors. Sequencing was performed with immunoSEQ multiplex PCR; in TCRdb, only in-frame clones are kept and a portion is missing. The sample lists approximately 140,000 clones; roughly 80% were seen once. The sequenced material came from PBMCs. The receptors shown here come from a middle-aged man in good health and CMV-seronegative. CDR3s include the opening cysteine and the closing phenylalanine or tryptophan. D genes are given only for firm matches. Clone size is stated in some rows and not others, as once, few, many or a class when expanded.

abundance | d_gene | j_gene | v_gene | CDR3aa | CDR3nt
few | NA | TRBJ1-3 | TRBV27 | CASMPGIGTGNTIYF | TGTGCCAGCATGCCGGGGATTGGGACTGGAAACACCATATATTTT
few | TRBD1 | TRBJ2-1 | TRBV5-1 | CASSPGDSLSYNEQFF | TGCGCCAGCAGCCCCGGGGACAGCCTCTCCTACAATGAGCAGTTCTTC
NA | NA | TRBJ2-5 | TRBV5-1 | CASSLNWAGAQETQYF | TGCGCCAGCAGCTTGAACTGGGCGGGGGCCCAAGAGACCCAGTACTTC
NA | NA | TRBJ1-2 | TRBV15 | CATSRGGSGRGNYGYTF | TGTGCCACCAGCAGAGGGGGTTCGGGAAGGGGGAACTATGGCTACACCTTC
once | NA | TRBJ2-5 | TRBV7-9 | CASSRDAAQETQYF | TGTGCCAGCAGCCGCGATGCGGCCCAAGAGACCCAGTACTTC
NA | TRBD2 | TRBJ2-5 | TRBV5-1 | CASSLGSGGQETQYF | TGCGCCAGCAGCTTGGGTAGCGGGGGTCAAGAGACCCAGTACTTC
NA | TRBD2 | TRBJ2-2 | TRBV6-6 | CASRPTSGVTGELFF | TGTGCCAGCAGACCGACTAGCGGGGTTACCGGGGAGCTGTTTTTT
NA | TRBD1 | TRBJ1-2 | TRBV7-9 | CASSLNGQGTDGYTF | TGTGCCAGCAGCTTAAACGGACAGGGTACAGATGGCTACACCTTC
few | TRBD1 | TRBJ1-1 | TRBV4-3 | CASSQRQGNTEAFF | TGCGCCAGCAGCCAGAGACAGGGGAACACTGAAGCTTTCTTT
once | NA | TRBJ2-7 | TRBV4-3 | CASSQDRGFYEQYF | TGCGCCAGCAGCCAAGACAGGGGCTTCTACGAGCAGTACTTC
NA | NA | TRBJ1-4 | TRBV6-1 | CASSGSHGFGEKLFF | TGTGCCAGCAGTGGTTCTCACGGGTTTGGTGAAAAACTGTTTTTT
NA | TRBD2 | TRBJ2-3 | TRBV18 | CASSPRGGDSDTQYF | TGTGCCAGCTCACCACGGGGAGGGGACTCGGATACGCAGTATTTT
NA | TRBD1 | TRBJ1-3 | TRBV13 | CASSLTGGPGNTIYF | TGTGCCAGCAGTTTGACAGGGGGCCCAGGAAACACCATATATTTT
many | NA | TRBJ1-2 | TRBV6-1 | CASSELQHLYGYTF | TGTGCCAGCAGTGAACTTCAACACCTCTATGGCTACACCTTC